This T cell receptor (beta chain) was sequenced during a study of blood T cells in healthy people across ages. Sample-barcoded 5' priming and a J-beta primer mix drove a second PCR of 7 to 11 cycles. Using its own MiXCR run on the 5' RACE reads, TCRdb lists one record per CDR3 protein. The table records about 800,000 distinct CDR3 sequences, approximately 25% of them present only once. V dropped 10 bases and J dropped 5 bases, with 17 bases sitting between them. CDR1 MDHEN and CDR2 SYDVKM come from the germline V gene. This CDR3 comprises 13 residues. The same specimen was also included in a second study, on T cells of mothers and their children.

The genes are TRBV28 and TRBJ2-5; TRBD2 might be the D (5 bases). Sequenced: blood. This TCR derives from a boy younger than 18 in good health. CDR3: CATIPGGRETQYF. The CDR3 DNA is TGTGCCACCATCCCCGGAGGCAGGGAGACCCAGTACTTC. Complete variable domain (other parts from reference TRBV28 and TRBJ2-5): DVKVTQSSRYLVKRTGEKVFLECVQDMDHENMFWYRQDPGLGLRLIYFSYDVKMKEKGDIPEGYSVSREKKERFSLILESASTNQTSMYLCATIPGGRETQYFGPGTRLLVL.